The TCR beta chain under discussion was sequenced for a study of identical twins' blood T cells. Study-wide findings and caveats: Top TCRbeta clonotypes were shared more with twin than unrelated donors.

Three pairs of healthy female monozygous twins were the donors. V dropped 4 bases and J dropped 5 bases, with 15 bases sitting between them. CDR1 is SGDLS, CDR2 YYNGEE, per germline. The CDR3 runs to 14 residues. As originally analysed: Each donor had about 95,000 to nearly 550,000 clonotypes. Via MiXCR, TCRdb re-called the 5' RACE reads, giving one row per CDR3 protein. Clone size and V and J calls follow TCRdb, not the original study. The sample lists fewer than 450,000 distinct CDR3 sequences, 28% occurring once. This clonotype was counted between two and nine times. Its antigen is still unknown. The rearrangement joins TRBV9 to TRBJ1-1, with D perhaps TRBD1 (6 bases). This sequence originates from a woman between 18 and 50 years old in good health. Sequencing input: PBMCs. CDR3 nucleotides: TGTGCCAGCAGCCCTCTCGGGGGGCTAACTGAAGCTTTCTTT. This translates into CASSPLGGLTEAFF.